This record looks at one TCR beta chain sequence and its context. The data originate from a study of blood T cells in healthy people across ages. The authors ran a second PCR of about 7 to 11 cycles using a sample-barcoded 5' primer and a J-beta primer mix. TCRdb independently ran MiXCR on the 5' RACE reads; one entry per CDR3 protein. The repertoire holds some 940,000 distinct CDR3 sequences, about 27% seen once, with approximately 10% in the top ten. Trimming removed 2 bases from V and 0 bases from J, with 5 bases in between. CDR1 is MNHEY, CDR2 SVGAGI, per germline. The CDR3 spans 15 residues. The data were also submitted as part of a second study, on T cells of mothers and their children.

The receptor's source is a woman in her thirties or forties in good health. The rearrangement links TRBV6-5 to TRBJ1-6; D unresolved. Sequencing was performed on blood. The CDR3 DNA reads TGTGCCAGCAGTTACGGGAACTCCTATAATTCACCCCTCCACTTT. Its protein is CASSYGNSYNSPLHF.